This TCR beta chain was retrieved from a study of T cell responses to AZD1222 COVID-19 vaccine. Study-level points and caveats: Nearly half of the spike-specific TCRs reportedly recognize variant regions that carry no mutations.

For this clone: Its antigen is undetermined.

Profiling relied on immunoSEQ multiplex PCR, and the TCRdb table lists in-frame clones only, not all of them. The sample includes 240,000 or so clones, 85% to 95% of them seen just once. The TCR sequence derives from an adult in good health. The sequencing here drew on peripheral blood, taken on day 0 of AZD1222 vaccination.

The DNA of the CDR3 is TGTGCCAGCAGTTTACAGATCAGTGTGGGTAATCAGCCCCAGCATTTT. Its translation: CASSLQISVGNQPQHF. The rearrangement joins TRBV28 to TRBJ1-5; no firm D call. V shed 2 bases and J shed 4 bases, with 15 bases lying between them. This CDR3 contains 16 residues. Germline assignment: CDR1 MDHEN and CDR2 SYDVKM.